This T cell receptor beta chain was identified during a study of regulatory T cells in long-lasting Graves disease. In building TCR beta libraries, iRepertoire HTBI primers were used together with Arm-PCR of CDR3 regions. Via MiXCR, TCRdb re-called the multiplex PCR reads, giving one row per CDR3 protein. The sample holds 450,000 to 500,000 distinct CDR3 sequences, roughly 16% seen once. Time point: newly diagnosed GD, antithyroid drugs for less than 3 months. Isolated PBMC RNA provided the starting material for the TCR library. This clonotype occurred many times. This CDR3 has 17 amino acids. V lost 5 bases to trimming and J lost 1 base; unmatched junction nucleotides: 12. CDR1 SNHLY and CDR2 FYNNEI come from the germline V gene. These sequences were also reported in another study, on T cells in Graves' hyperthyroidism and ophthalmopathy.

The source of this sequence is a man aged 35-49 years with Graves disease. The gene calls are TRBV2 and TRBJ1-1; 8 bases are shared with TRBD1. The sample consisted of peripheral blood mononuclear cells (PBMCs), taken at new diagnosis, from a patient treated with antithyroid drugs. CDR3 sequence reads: CASSSRSTGTGNTEAFF. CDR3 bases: TGTGCCAGCAGTTCTCGTTCTACCGGGACAGGGAACACTGAAGCTTTCTTT. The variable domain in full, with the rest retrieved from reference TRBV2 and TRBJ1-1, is EPEVTQTPSHQVTQMGQEVILRCVPISNHLYFYWYRQILGQKVEFLVSFYNNEISEKSEIFDDQFSVERPDGSNFTLKIRSTKLEDSAMYFCASSSRSTGTGNTEAFFGQGTRLTVV.